These 18 T cell receptor beta chains were all obtained from the same sample, sequenced in a study of cytomegalovirus exposure and HLA in healthy donors. The PCR contained 60 Vbeta and 13 Jbeta primers. The data were produced by immunoSEQ multiplex PCR, yet TCRdb's version contains in-frame clones alone and is incomplete. The sample yields about 160,000 clones, roughly four fifths seen once. The specimen was PBMCs. All receptors derive from a man aged 50 or older in good health and CMV-seropositive.

This clone was seen only once. The V call is TRBV30, the J call TRBJ2-5; D unresolved. The DNA matches TRBJ2-7 better at its end, which makes the J call doubtful. The CDR3 covers 12 residues. The germline gives CDR1 GTSNPN, CDR2 SVGIG (reference sequence). This CDR3 reads CAWSPYSYEQYF. DNA of the CDR3: TGTGCCTGGAGTCCTTACTCCTACGAGCAGTACTTC.

The gene calls are TRBV14 and TRBJ2-5, with D unclear. The V end was cut by 5 bases, the J end by 6 bases, with 10 bases between. Germline V gives CDR1 SGHDN, CDR2 FVKESK. The CDR3 runs 12 residues. The DNA for the CDR3 is TGTGCCAGCAGCTCATACACCCAGACCCAGTACTTC. Protein sequence: CASSSYTQTQYF.

The V call is TRBV4-3, the J call TRBJ2-7, with a weak D call TRBD2 (5 bases). The germline gives CDR1 LGHNA, CDR2 YSLEER. Trimming cost V 4 bases and J 7 bases, with 14 bases left between them. CDR3 length: 13 residues. DNA of the CDR3: TGCGCCAGCAGCCGTCTGAGAGAGGGAGAGCAGTACTTC. This codes for CASSRLREGEQYF.

CDR3 sequence reads: CASSESGLDSQYF. CDR3 nucleotide sequence: TGTGCCAGCAGTGAGTCAGGGTTGGACAGTCAGTACTTC. The V and J genes are TRBV25-1 and TRBJ2-4, with D perhaps matching TRBD1 (6 bases). The CDR3 contains 13 residues. Trimming took 3 bases from V and 12 from J, leaving 15 bases between them. Germline V gene data show CDR1 as MGHDK and CDR2 as SYGVNS.

V and J are TRBV4-3 and TRBJ2-7; 8 bases line up with TRBD1. With 0 bases clipped from V and 4 bases from J, the junction kept 8 bases outside the gene matches. The length of the CDR3 is 16 residues. The germline gives CDR1 LGHNA, CDR2 YSLEER. As DNA, the CDR3 is TGCGCCAGCAGCCAAGATTTTCAGGGGGCGATTTACGAGCAGTACTTC. It is translated as CASSQDFQGAIYEQYF.

The J gene is TRBJ2-2, the V gene TRBV7-6, with D uncertain. V lost 7 bases, J lost 1 base, and 10 bases lay in between. The germline V gene encodes CDR1 SGHVS and CDR2 FNYEAQ. The CDR3 loop spans 14 amino acids. For the CDR3, the DNA is TGTGCCAGCAACGATCTAGTGAACACCGGGGAGCTGTTTTTT. Amino acid sequence: CASNDLVNTGELFF.

This chain uses TRBV14 with TRBJ2-7; 12 bases align to TRBD2. This CDR3 is 15 amino acids long. With V trimmed by 4 bases and J by 3 bases, 4 bases remained unmatched. Germline CDR1 reads SGHDN; CDR2 reads FVKESK. CDR3 DNA sequence: TGTGCCAGCAGCCGTCGGACTAGCGGGGTCTACGAGCAGTACTTC. It translates to CASSRRTSGVYEQYF.

The rearrangement links TRBV7-9 to TRBJ2-3; 11 bases fit TRBD1. This CDR3 is built from 17 residues. Unmatched junction bases numbered 11, after V lost 5 bases and J lost 4 bases. Germline V gene data show CDR1 as SEHNR and CDR2 as FQNEAQ (reference sequence). CDR3 amino acids: CASSPRPGQGAADTQYF. CDR3 sequence (DNA): TGTGCCAGCAGCCCGCGACCTGGACAGGGGGCGGCAGATACGCAGTATTTT.

This clone was seen a handful of times. The genes are TRBV7-2 and TRBJ1-5; perhaps TRBD1 as D (6 bases). This CDR3 region has 16 residues. Germline V gives CDR1 SGHTA, CDR2 FQGNSA. Trimming took 8 bases from V and 1 from J, leaving 18 bases between them. CDR3 sequence: CASGLLGGVSNQPQHF. CDR3 in DNA: TGTGCCAGCGGTCTATTAGGGGGGGTGAGCAATCAGCCCCAGCATTTT.

The J gene is TRBJ1-2, the V gene TRBV27, with 8 bases aligning to TRBD1. The CDR3 is made up of 12 amino acids. V shed 6 bases and J 8 bases; nucleotides not matched to a gene: 5. CDR1 and CDR2 from the germline V gene are MNHEY and SMNVEV (reference sequence). In DNA, the CDR3 is TGTGCCAGCAGCTCGACAGGGGAAGGCTACACCTTC. Its translation is CASSSTGEGYTF.

The chain joins TRBV10-3 to TRBJ2-1; 11 bases fit TRBD1. The CDR3 totals 15 residues. CDR1 is ENHRY and CDR2 is SYGVKD in the germline V gene. V dropped 5 bases and J dropped 3; count of bases not matched to a gene: 3. CDR3 DNA: TGTGCCATCAGTCGGGACAGGGGGTTCTACAATGAGCAGTTCTTC. Its translation: CAISRDRGFYNEQFF.

The chain links TRBV11-2 to TRBJ1-2; 9 bases line up with TRBD1. The germline V gene has CDR1 SGHAT and CDR2 FQNNGV. The V segment lost 5 bases and the J segment 6 bases; nucleotides outside the gene matches: 4. The CDR3 extends over 13 amino acids. CDR3 region: CASSPRTGDGYTF. As DNA, the CDR3 is TGTGCCAGCAGCCCGAGGACAGGGGATGGCTACACCTTC.

The V call is TRBV7-3, the J call TRBJ1-6, with 8 nucleotides matching TRBD1. The CDR3 sequence is 13 residues long. CDR1 and CDR2 from the germline V gene are SGHTA and FQGTGA. The V gene end was trimmed by 2 bases and the J gene end by 12 bases; junction bases not matched to a gene: 3. In DNA form, the CDR3 reads TGTGCCAGCAGCTTAGGACAGGGTGGACCCCTCCACTTT. It specifies CASSLGQGGPLHF.

The rearrangement uses TRBV11-1 and TRBJ1-2; possible D gene TRBD1, 6 bases. Germline CDR1 reads SGHAT; CDR2 reads FQDESV (reference sequence). The CDR3 sequence is 13 residues long. The V gene lost 0 bases and the J gene lost 5 bases, with 7 bases spanning the gap. The CDR3 reads CASSLATGYGYTF. The CDR3 coding sequence is TGTGCCAGCAGCTTAGCCACAGGGTATGGCTACACCTTC.

The V gene is TRBV6-1, the J gene TRBJ2-2; 7 bases are shared with TRBD1. The germline V gene encodes CDR1 MNHNS and CDR2 SASEGT. Unmatched junction bases numbered 5, after V lost 6 bases and J lost 7 bases. The CDR3 runs to 13 residues. The CDR3 loop is CASSRQGDGELFF. CDR3 DNA: TGTGCCAGCAGCCGGCAGGGGGACGGGGAGCTGTTTTTT.

The chain uses TRBV7-9 and TRBJ2-3; no reliable D call. The germline V gene encodes CDR1 SEHNR and CDR2 FQNEAQ (reference sequence). The V gene lost 5 bases and the J gene lost 3 bases, with 9 bases spanning the gap. This CDR3 is built from 13 residues. Here the CDR3 reads CASSLDGTDTQYF. The CDR3 coding sequence is TGTGCCAGCAGCCTAGACGGTACAGATACGCAGTATTTT. The whole variable domain, filled in from reference TRBV7-9 and TRBJ2-3, reads DTGVSQNPRHKITKRGQNVTFRCDPISEHNRLYWYRQTLGQGPEFLTYFQNEAQLEKSRLLSDRFSAERPKGSFSTLEIQRTEQGDSAMYLCASSLDGTDTQYFGPGTRLTVL.

This sequence joins TRBV5-1 and TRBJ2-3; TRBD2 matches 9 bases. V was clipped by 2 bases and J by 5 bases; unmatched bases: 12. Germline-derived CDR1 and CDR2 are SGHRS and YFSETQ. The CDR3 runs 17 residues. The CDR3 DNA sequence: TGCGCCAGCAGCTTAGGGATGGCGGGGGGGCCCCAAGATACGCAGTATTTT. It encodes CASSLGMAGGPQDTQYF.

This chain joins TRBV6-6 and TRBJ1-5; D unresolved. The CDR3 is made up of 13 amino acids. V was clipped by 5 bases and J by 6 bases, with 11 bases between them. CDR1 and CDR2 (germline): MNHNY, SVGAGI (reference sequence). CDR3 protein: CASSRSAFQPQHF. The CDR3 DNA sequence: TGTGCCAGCAGTCGGTCCGCATTTCAGCCCCAGCATTTT.